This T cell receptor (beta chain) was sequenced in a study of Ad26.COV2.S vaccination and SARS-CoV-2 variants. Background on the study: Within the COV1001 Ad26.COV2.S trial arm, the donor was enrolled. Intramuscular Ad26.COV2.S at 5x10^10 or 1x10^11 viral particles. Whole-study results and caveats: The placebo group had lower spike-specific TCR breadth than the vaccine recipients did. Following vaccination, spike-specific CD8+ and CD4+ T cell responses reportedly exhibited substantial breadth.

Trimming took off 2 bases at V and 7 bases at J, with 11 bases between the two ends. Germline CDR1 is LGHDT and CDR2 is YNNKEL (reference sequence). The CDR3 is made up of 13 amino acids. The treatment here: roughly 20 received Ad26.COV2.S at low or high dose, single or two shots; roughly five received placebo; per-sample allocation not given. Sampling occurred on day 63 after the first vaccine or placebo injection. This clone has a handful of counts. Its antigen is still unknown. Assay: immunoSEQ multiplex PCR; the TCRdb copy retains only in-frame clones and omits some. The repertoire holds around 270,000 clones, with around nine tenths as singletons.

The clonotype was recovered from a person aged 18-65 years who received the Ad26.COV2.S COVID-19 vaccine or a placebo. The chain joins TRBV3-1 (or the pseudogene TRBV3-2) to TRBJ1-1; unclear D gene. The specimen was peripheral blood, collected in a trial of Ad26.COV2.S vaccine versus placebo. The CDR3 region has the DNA TGTGCCAGCAGCCAAAGGGTCGCTGTTGAAGCTTTCTTT. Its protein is CASSQRVAVEAFF.